This T cell receptor beta chain stems from a study of blood T cell repertoires in COVID-19. Study details: The United States, Italy and Spain provided the acute and convalescent COVID-19 samples. T cells, B-cell-depleted T cells, or PBMCs supplied cDNA or gDNA.

The V gene's germline CDR1 is ENHRY and CDR2 SYGVKD. This CDR3 comprises 13 residues. After removal of 5 bases from V and 4 bases from J, the junction contained 4 bases not matched to a gene. The table came from immunoSEQ multiplex PCR; TCRdb's copy has only in-frame clones and leaves some out. Of 90,000 to 120,000 clones in the sample, under 95% were seen once. This TCR was recovered from a woman in her 30s with acute or convalescent COVID-19. The sample taken for sequencing was peripheral blood. This chain connects TRBV10-3 to TRBJ1-1, with 7 bases lining up with TRBD1. The DNA of the CDR3 is TGTGCCATCAGTCCGACAGGGATCACTGAAGCTTTCTTT. The encoded protein is CAISPTGITEAFF.